The 12 T cell receptor beta chains below come from one sample, sequenced in a study of T-cell memory formation after mild COVID-19. One entry per CDR3 protein results from TCRdb running MiXCR on the 5' RACE reads. The sample has 450,000 or so distinct CDR3 sequences, about 23% seen once. The sample comprised PBMCs or a T cell subset sorted from them (not recorded which). These receptors were taken from an adult woman who had mild COVID-19 (a few samples of this study predate the infection). Cell type and time point are not known.

The rearrangement joins TRBV18 to TRBJ2-3, with D perhaps matching TRBD2 (6 bases). Trimming cost V 4 bases and J 6 bases, with 11 bases left between them. Looked up from germline, CDR1 is KGHSH and CDR2 is LQKENI. The CDR3 has 13 amino acids. The CDR3 nucleotides read TGTGCCAGCTCACGGGACTTCGGGGATACGCAGTATTTT. Translation: CASSRDFGDTQYF.

J is TRBJ1-1 and V is TRBV6-6; D is possibly TRBD1 (6 bases). CDR3 length: 15 amino acids. Germline CDR1 reads MNHNY; CDR2 reads SVGAGI (reference sequence). Trimming took 6 bases from V and 1 from J, leaving 15 bases between them. This CDR3 is CASSPNRAPNTEAFF. DNA of the CDR3: TGTGCCAGCAGCCCTAACAGGGCTCCGAACACTGAAGCTTTCTTT.

The chain joins TRBV20-1 to TRBJ2-3; 8 bases are shared with TRBD2. J gave up 4 bases and V 0 bases, and 9 bases lay outside the gene matches. CDR1 DFQATT and CDR2 SNEGSKA come from the germline V gene (reference sequence). This CDR3 is 16 amino acids long. In DNA form, the CDR3 reads TGCAGTGCTAGAGACCCCGGGGGGGGGCGCCCAGATACGCAGTATTTT. Its protein product is CSARDPGGGRPDTQYF.

V gene TRBV2 combines with J gene TRBJ2-5; no firm D call. V lost 7 bases, J lost 4 bases, and 10 bases lay in between. CDR1 and CDR2 from the germline V gene are SNHLY and FYNNEI. This CDR3 is 12 amino acids long. CDR3 amino acids: CASIAGRETQYF. CDR3 DNA sequence: TGTGCCAGCATTGCCGGAAGAGAGACCCAGTACTTC. The whole variable domain, filled in from reference TRBV2 and TRBJ2-5, reads EPEVTQTPSHQVTQMGQEVILRCVPISNHLYFYWYRQILGQKVEFLVSFYNNEISEKSEIFDDQFSVERPDGSNFTLKIRSTKLEDSAMYFCASIAGRETQYFGPGTRLLVL.

This clonotype was counted only a few times. The CDR3 protein is CASSLVPVNEQYF. Written as DNA, the CDR3 is TGTGCCAGCAGCTTAGTGCCCGTCAACGAGCAGTACTTC. V gene TRBV7-2 combines with J gene TRBJ2-7, with D uncertain. V lost 1 base and J lost 5, with 9 bases in between. Germline V gene data show CDR1 as SGHTA and CDR2 as FQGNSA. The CDR3 is made up of 13 amino acids.

J is TRBJ2-1 and V is TRBV12-3 or TRBV12-4; 7 nucleotides line up with TRBD2. Unmatched junction bases numbered 14, after V lost 5 bases and J lost 7 bases. The length of the CDR3 is 16 residues. This chain's CDR3 is CASSRRGAGNFNEQFF. The CDR3 DNA is TGTGCCAGCAGTCGCCGGGGAGCGGGGAATTTTAATGAGCAGTTCTTC.

This clonotype was counted between two and nine times. The chain has TRBV12-3 or TRBV12-4 and TRBJ1-1; 7 positions match TRBD1. V shed 5 bases, J shed 0 bases, and the junction held 3 bases outside the gene matches. CDR3 length: 14 residues. CDR3 DNA: TGTGCCAGCAGTCGAGACAGGGTGAACACTGAAGCTTTCTTT. Protein sequence: CASSRDRVNTEAFF.

V and J are TRBV27 and TRBJ2-1, with a tentative D call TRBD2 (5 bases). Germline V gives CDR1 MNHEY, CDR2 SMNVEV (reference sequence). V was clipped by 2 bases and J by 3 bases, with 20 bases between them. The CDR3 runs to 18 residues. CDR3 DNA sequence: TGTGCCAGCAGTTTAAGTGGAGGAGTTCAGTTCCTCTACAATGAGCAGTTCTTC. Translation: CASSLSGGVQFLYNEQFF.

This chain links TRBV24-1 with TRBJ2-2; D is uncertain. The CDR3 extends over 14 amino acids. Germline V gene data show CDR1 as KGHDR and CDR2 as SFDVKD. Trimming shortened V by 5 bases and J by 6 bases, and 12 bases separated the two germline ends. The CDR3 nucleotides read TGTGCCACCAGTGTAAAGGGTGGCCCCGGGGAGCTGTTTTTT. As protein: CATSVKGGPGELFF.

This clonotype occurred a few times. The chain uses TRBV4-1 and TRBJ1-5, with 9 bases that match TRBD1. V was pared by 5 bases and J by 2 bases, with 13 bases of the junction left unmatched. CDR3 size: 18 residues. Per germline, CDR1 MGHRA and CDR2 YSYEKL. The CDR3 coding sequence is TGCGCCAGCAGCGCGAGCATTAACAGGGGGCTGGGCAATCAGCCCCAGCATTTT. This encodes CASSASINRGLGNQPQHF.

J is TRBJ2-7 and V is TRBV25-1, with 8 bases lining up with TRBD1. Germline CDR1 and CDR2: MGHDK and SYGVNS. The CDR3 spans 14 residues. Losses at the gene ends were 1 base for V and 3 bases for J; bases not matched to a gene: 2. Here the CDR3 reads CASSELGQGYEQYF. The CDR3, as DNA: TGTGCCAGCAGTGAATTAGGACAGGGCTACGAGCAGTACTTC.

The CDR3 here is CASSFRTSASYEQYF. Written as DNA, the CDR3 is TGTGCCAGCAGTTTTCGGACTAGCGCTAGCTACGAGCAGTACTTC. V and J are TRBV12-3 or TRBV12-4 and TRBJ2-7, with 9 bases aligning to TRBD2. The J segment lost 3 bases and the V segment lost 3 bases, leaving 6 bases of the junction unmatched. This CDR3 contains 15 residues.